In its sample, the clone carrying this T cell receptor (beta chain) was seen many times. The antigen is undetermined. The data originate from a study of spatial heterogeneity in lung cancer. Study-wide context: The library had UMIs, and each TCR and UMI pair averaged more than ten raw reads. Findings and caveats of the study: Tumor mutation counts were tracked by expanded intratumoral alpha and beta TCR counts. Alpha and beta chain coverage of tumor T cells was estimated at about 6.5% and 14%, respectively.

As to time point: sample taken at primary tumor resection. The donor group consisted of around 77 patients who had untreated, early-stage non-small cell lung cancer. Individual TCR cDNA molecules each bore their own unique molecular identifier. TCRdb passed the 5' RACE reads through MiXCR, listing each CDR3 protein once. Altogether 13,000 or so distinct CDR3 sequences are present, roughly 5.4% being singletons, with the ten largest covering approximately 10%. The junction had 7 bases not matched to a gene; V was cut back by 5 bases and J by 1 base. CDR3 length: 15 amino acids. The sequence was collected from a female donor with early-stage non-small cell lung cancer. The sample in question was lung tumor tissue, obtained at surgery. The chain combines TRBV12-3 or TRBV12-4 with TRBJ2-7; the match to TRBD1 covers 8 bases. Written as DNA, the CDR3 is TGTGCCAGCAGTCCCGTCGACAGGGGTTCCTACGAGCAGTACTTC. Translation: CASSPVDRGSYEQYF.